These 18 T cell receptor beta chains originate from one sample sequenced in a study of identical twins. TCRdb re-analysed the 5' RACE reads in MiXCR, keeping a single row per CDR3 protein. The sample has 200,000 to 300,000 distinct CDR3 sequences; roughly 7.5% are singletons. This sample was also put to use in a study of yellow fever vaccine responses in identical twins.

Specimen: CD8+ T cells sorted from blood. These receptors were collected from a young woman in good health.

This clonotype showed up many times. This sequence joins TRBV7-6 and TRBJ2-1; possibly TRBD1 for D (5 bases). The CDR3 has 14 amino acids. Trimming left V 1 base short and J 5 bases short, with 9 bases between. The germline V gene encodes CDR1 SGHVS and CDR2 FNYEAQ. This chain's CDR3 is CASSLESDNNEQFF. The CDR3 DNA is TGTGCCAGCAGCTTAGAGTCGGACAACAATGAGCAGTTCTTC. Full variable domain (rest looked up from reference TRBV7-6 and TRBJ2-1): GAGVSQSPRYKVTKRGQDVALRCDPISGHVSLYWYRQALGQGPEFLTYFNYEAQQDKSGLPNDRFSAERPEGSISTLTIQRTEQRDSAMYRCASSLESDNNEQFFGPGTRLTVL.

J is TRBJ2-1 and V is TRBV27, with TRBD2 identical over 7 bases. CDR1 MNHEY and CDR2 SMNVEV come from the germline V gene (reference sequence). The V segment lost 5 bases and the J segment 0 bases; nucleotides outside the gene matches: 4. The CDR3 covers 15 residues. CDR3 nucleotides: TGTGCCAGCAGTGTTAGCGGGTACTCCTACAATGAGCAGTTCTTC. Translation: CASSVSGYSYNEQFF.

This clonotype was recorded at least ten times. The genes are TRBV12-3 or TRBV12-4 and TRBJ2-3; perhaps TRBD2 as D (5 bases). V gave up 6 bases and J gave up 2 bases, with 12 bases separating them. CDR3 length: 14 residues. The DNA for the CDR3 is TGTGCCAGCAGCCCCTTCGGGGACACAGATACGCAGTATTTT. It encodes CASSPFGDTDTQYF.

This clonotype was seen repeatedly, ten times or more. The DNA of the CDR3 is TGTGCCAGCAGCTTAGGTGCTAGCGGGAGCACAGATACGCAGTATTTT. It specifies CASSLGASGSTDTQYF. V gene TRBV7-2 combines with J gene TRBJ2-3; 8 nucleotides agree with TRBD2. Germline lookup yields CDR1 SGHTA and CDR2 FQGNSA. The V gene end was trimmed by 1 base and the J gene end by 0 bases; junction bases not matched to a gene: 3. This CDR3 has 16 residues.

This clonotype was observed at least ten times. J is TRBJ2-2 and V is TRBV29-1; D possibly corresponds to TRBD2 (5 bases). Trimming cost V 5 bases and J 1 base, with 8 bases left between them. Germline assignment: CDR1 SQVTM and CDR2 ANQGSEA. The CDR3 is 13 residues long. The CDR3 is CSVPEVNTGELFF. The CDR3 DNA sequence: TGCAGCGTTCCGGAGGTGAACACCGGGGAGCTGTTTTTT.

V is TRBV14 and J is TRBJ2-1, with D perhaps TRBD1 or TRBD2 (5 bases each). Germline CDR1 SGHDN, CDR2 FVKESK. V lost 3 bases and J 1 base, leaving 10 bases between the germline ends. This CDR3 region has 15 residues. CDR3 in DNA: TGTGCCAGCAGCCACATCAGGGAGTCCTACAATGAGCAGTTCTTC. Translating gives CASSHIRESYNEQFF.

This clonotype was observed a few times. This sequence joins TRBV2 and TRBJ2-2; D ambiguous. The germline V and J ends were trimmed by 7 bases and 3 bases, with 9 bases remaining between them. Germline loops: CDR1 SNHLY, CDR2 FYNNEI. CDR3 length: 13 amino acids. CDR3 loop: CASTRPYTGELFF. As DNA, the CDR3 is TGTGCCAGCACTAGGCCCTACACCGGGGAGCTGTTTTTT.

This clonotype was observed a handful of times. The chain uses TRBV6-6 and TRBJ2-5, with D possibly being TRBD2 (6 bases). V dropped 8 bases and J dropped 1 base, with 11 bases sitting between them. The CDR3 is made up of 13 amino acids. The V gene's germline CDR1 is MNHNY and CDR2 SVGAGI (reference sequence). CDR3 nucleotides: TGTGCCAGCGCGGGGAGAGGCCAAGAGACCCAGTACTTC. Encoded protein: CASAGRGQETQYF.

At least ten counts were recorded for this clonotype. The chain is built from TRBV25-1 and TRBJ2-1; 10 bases map to TRBD2. Germline CDR1 is MGHDK and CDR2 is SYGVNS. The V and J ends lost 6 bases and 0 bases, in that order; junction bases with no gene match: 2. The CDR3 runs to 15 residues. CDR3 sequence (DNA): TGTGCCAGCAGAGCTAGCGGGGGCTCCTACAATGAGCAGTTCTTC. Translating gives CASRASGGSYNEQFF. Based on the CDR3 plus reference TRBV25-1 and TRBJ2-1, the full variable domain is EADIYQTPRYLVIGTGKKITLECSQTMGHDKMYWYQQDPGMELHLIHYSYGVNSTEKGDLSSESTVSRIRTEHFPLTLESARPSHTSQYLCASRASGGSYNEQFFGPGTRLTVL.

This clonotype was found many times. The rearrangement uses TRBV5-8 and TRBJ1-2; no reliable D call. There are 12 residues in the CDR3. Trimming removed 5 bases at V and 5 bases at J, with 10 bases between. CDR1 and CDR2 from the germline V gene are SGHTS and YDEGEE. The CDR3, as DNA: TGTGCCAGCAGTCCGATATATTATGGCTACACCTTC. It is translated as CASSPIYYGYTF. The variable domain in full, completed from reference TRBV5-8 and TRBJ1-2, reads EAGVTQSPTHLIKTRGQQATLRCSPISGHTSVYWYQQALGLGLQFLLWYDEGEERNRGNFPPRFSGRQFPNYSSELNVNALELEDSALYLCASSPIYYGYTFGSGTRLTVV.

This sequence joins TRBV7-9 and TRBJ2-3; 8 bases line up with TRBD1. This CDR3 has 16 amino acids. V was pared by 5 bases and J by 2 bases, with 9 bases of the junction left unmatched. Germline V gene lookup returns CDR1 SEHNR and CDR2 FQNEAQ (reference sequence). CDR3 coding DNA: TGTGCCAGCAGCCGGACACAGGGGGGACTCACAGATACGCAGTATTTT. Translated, it gives CASSRTQGGLTDTQYF.

This clonotype came up many times. This chain connects TRBV4-1 to TRBJ1-2, with 7 positions matching TRBD1. The V and J ends lost 4 bases and 3 bases, in that order; junction bases with no gene match: 5. CDR1 and CDR2 (germline): MGHRA, YSYEKL. The CDR3 extends over 14 amino acids. The CDR3 reads CASSRDRLDYGYTF. The CDR3 coding sequence is TGCGCCAGCAGCCGGGACAGACTCGACTATGGCTACACCTTC.

This sequence joins TRBV6-1 and TRBJ1-5; weak D call: TRBD1 (5 bases). The CDR3 spans 16 residues. Per the germline V gene, CDR1 is MNHNS and CDR2 is SASEGT. Trimming shortened V by 6 bases and J by 3 bases, and 18 bases separated the two germline ends. CDR3 bases: TGTGCCAGCAGGGGTTCGCAGGGACCATACAATCAGCCCCAGCATTTT. It specifies CASRGSQGPYNQPQHF.

Notes on this clonotype: This could be a read error, since a much larger clone is one nucleotide away. This chain links TRBV27 with TRBJ2-7; D call uncertain. Germline V gives CDR1 MNHEY, CDR2 SMNVEV (reference sequence). CDR3 size: 13 residues. The CDR3 bases are TGTGCCAGCAGTTCCGAAGGGCTCTACGGGCAGTACTTC. Its translation is CASSSEGLYGQYF.

The V gene is TRBV12-3 or TRBV12-4, the J gene TRBJ2-1; D not certain. The CDR3 runs 16 residues. With 2 bases removed from V and 6 bases from J, the gap between germline ends came to 17 bases. The CDR3 reads CASSLPRAVGSNEQFF. Here the CDR3 DNA reads TGTGCCAGCAGTTTACCCCGGGCAGTGGGGTCCAATGAGCAGTTCTTC.

V usage is TRBV12-3 or TRBV12-4 and J usage is TRBJ2-2, with TRBD2 identical over 10 bases. V shed 6 bases, J shed 5 bases, and the junction held 9 bases outside the gene matches. The CDR3 has 16 amino acids. CDR3 sequence reads: CASSPSGTSVTGELFF. CDR3 DNA sequence: TGTGCCAGCAGCCCGTCCGGGACTAGCGTTACCGGGGAGCTGTTTTTT.

This clonotype has just a few counts. The rearrangement joins TRBV2 to TRBJ2-7; 7 bases match TRBD1. Germline trimming cut 0 bases from V and 3 bases from J; bases unmatched to any gene: 5. This CDR3 comprises 15 residues. Germline V lookup: CDR1 SNHLY, CDR2 FYNNEI. The CDR3 here is CASSEAGGAGYEQYF. The CDR3 DNA sequence: TGTGCCAGCAGTGAAGCAGGGGGCGCAGGCTACGAGCAGTACTTC.

This clonotype has a count of ten or more. The gene calls are TRBV5-1 and TRBJ2-7; 9 positions match TRBD2. The germline V gene encodes CDR1 SGHRS and CDR2 YFSETQ. The V gene end was trimmed by 4 bases and the J gene end by 0 bases; junction bases not matched to a gene: 8. The CDR3 is 16 amino acids. Here the CDR3 DNA reads TGCGCCAGCAGCCCCGTCGTTAGCGGGAGCTCCTACGAGCAGTACTTC. Its translation: CASSPVVSGSSYEQYF. The full variable domain, with the rest looked up from reference TRBV5-1 and TRBJ2-7, is KAGVTQTPRYLIKTRGQQVTLSCSPISGHRSVSWYQQTPGQGLQFLFEYFSETQRNKGNFPGRFSGRQFSNSRSEMNVSTLELGDSALYLCASSPVVSGSSYEQYFGPGTRLTVT.